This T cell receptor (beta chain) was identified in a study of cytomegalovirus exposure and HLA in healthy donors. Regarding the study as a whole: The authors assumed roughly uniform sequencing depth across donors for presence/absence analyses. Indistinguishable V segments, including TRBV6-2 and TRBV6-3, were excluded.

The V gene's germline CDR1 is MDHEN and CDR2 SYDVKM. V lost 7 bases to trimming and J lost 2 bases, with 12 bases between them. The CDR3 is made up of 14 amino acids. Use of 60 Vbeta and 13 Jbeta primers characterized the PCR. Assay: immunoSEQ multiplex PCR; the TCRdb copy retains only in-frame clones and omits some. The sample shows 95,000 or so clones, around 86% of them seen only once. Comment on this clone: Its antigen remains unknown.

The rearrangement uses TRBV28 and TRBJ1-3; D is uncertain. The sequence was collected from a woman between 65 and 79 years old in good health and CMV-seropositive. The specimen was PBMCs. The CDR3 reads CASTHESPGNTIYF. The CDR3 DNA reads TGTGCCAGCACTCATGAGAGTCCTGGAAACACCATATATTTT.